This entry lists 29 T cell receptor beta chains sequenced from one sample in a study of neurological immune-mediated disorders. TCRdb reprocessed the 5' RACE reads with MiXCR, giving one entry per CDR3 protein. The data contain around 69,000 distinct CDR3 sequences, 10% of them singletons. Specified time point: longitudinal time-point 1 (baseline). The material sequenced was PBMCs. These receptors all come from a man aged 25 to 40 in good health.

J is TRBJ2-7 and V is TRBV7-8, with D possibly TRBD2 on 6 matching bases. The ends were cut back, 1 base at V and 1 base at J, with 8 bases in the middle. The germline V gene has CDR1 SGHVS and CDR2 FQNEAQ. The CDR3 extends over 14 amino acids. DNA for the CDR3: TGTGCCAGCAGCTTAGGGGGGGTTTCCTACGAGCAGTACTTC. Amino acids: CASSLGGVSYEQYF.

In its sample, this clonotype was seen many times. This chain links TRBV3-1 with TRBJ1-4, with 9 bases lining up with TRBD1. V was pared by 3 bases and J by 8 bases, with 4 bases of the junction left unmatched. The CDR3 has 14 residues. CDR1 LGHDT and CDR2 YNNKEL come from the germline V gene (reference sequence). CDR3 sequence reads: CASSHRTGDEKLFF. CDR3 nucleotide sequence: TGTGCCAGCAGCCATAGGACAGGGGACGAAAAACTGTTTTTT.

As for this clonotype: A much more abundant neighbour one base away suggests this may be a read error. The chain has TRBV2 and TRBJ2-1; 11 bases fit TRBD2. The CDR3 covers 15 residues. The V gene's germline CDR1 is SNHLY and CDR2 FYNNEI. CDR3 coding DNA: TGTGTCAGCAGGAACCTAGCGGGAGGCTACAATGAGCAGTTCTTC. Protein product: CVSRNLAGGYNEQFF.

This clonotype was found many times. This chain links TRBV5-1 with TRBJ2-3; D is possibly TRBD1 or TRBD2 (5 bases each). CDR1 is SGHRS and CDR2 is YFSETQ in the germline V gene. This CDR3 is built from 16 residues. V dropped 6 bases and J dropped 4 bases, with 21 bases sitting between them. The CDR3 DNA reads TGCGCCAGCACCGATTGGCTAGTATCGGGGCCAGATACGCAGTATTTT. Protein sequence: CASTDWLVSGPDTQYF. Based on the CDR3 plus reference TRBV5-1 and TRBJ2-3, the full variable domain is KAGVTQTPRYLIKTRGQQVTLSCSPISGHRSVSWYQQTPGQGLQFLFEYFSETQRNKGNFPGRFSGRQFSNSRSEMNVSTLELGDSALYLCASTDWLVSGPDTQYFGPGTRLTVL.

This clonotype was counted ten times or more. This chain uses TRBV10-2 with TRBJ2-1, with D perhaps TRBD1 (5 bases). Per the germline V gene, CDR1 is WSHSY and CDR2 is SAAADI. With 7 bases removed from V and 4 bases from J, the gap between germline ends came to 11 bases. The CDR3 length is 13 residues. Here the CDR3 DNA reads TGCGCCAGCATGCCTCAGGGTTACAATGAGCAGTTCTTC. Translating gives CASMPQGYNEQFF.

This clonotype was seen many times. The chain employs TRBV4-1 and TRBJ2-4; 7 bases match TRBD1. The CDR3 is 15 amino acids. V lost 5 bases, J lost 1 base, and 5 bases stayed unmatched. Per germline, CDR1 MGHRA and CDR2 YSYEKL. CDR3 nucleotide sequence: TGCGCCAGCAGCGGACAGGCAGGGGCCAAAAACATTCAGTACTTC. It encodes CASSGQAGAKNIQYF.

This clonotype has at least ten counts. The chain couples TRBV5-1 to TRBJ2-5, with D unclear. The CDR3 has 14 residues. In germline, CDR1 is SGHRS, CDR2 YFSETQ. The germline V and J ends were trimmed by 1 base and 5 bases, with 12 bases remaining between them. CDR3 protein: CASSLNETPETQYF. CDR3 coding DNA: TGCGCCAGCAGCTTGAACGAGACCCCGGAGACCCAGTACTTC.

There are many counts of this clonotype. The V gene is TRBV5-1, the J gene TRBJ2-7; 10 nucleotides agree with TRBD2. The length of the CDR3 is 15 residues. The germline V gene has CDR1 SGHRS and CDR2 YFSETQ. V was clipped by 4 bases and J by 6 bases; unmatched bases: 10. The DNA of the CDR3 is TGCGCCAGCAGCCCGTCTAGCGGGAGTCAAGGCGAGCAGTACTTC. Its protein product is CASSPSSGSQGEQYF.

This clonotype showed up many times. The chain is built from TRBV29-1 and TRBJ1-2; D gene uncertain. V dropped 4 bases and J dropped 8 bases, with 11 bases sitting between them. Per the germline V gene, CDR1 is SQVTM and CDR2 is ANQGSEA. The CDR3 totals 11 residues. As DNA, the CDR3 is TGCAGCGTTGTGGGGTTAGGGGGCTACACCTTC. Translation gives CSVVGLGGYTF.

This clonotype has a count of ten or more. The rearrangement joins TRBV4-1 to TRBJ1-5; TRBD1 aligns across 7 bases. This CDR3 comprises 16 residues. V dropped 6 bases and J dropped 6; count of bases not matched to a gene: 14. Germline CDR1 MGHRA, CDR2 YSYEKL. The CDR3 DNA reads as TGCGCCAGCAGGCTAGCTACAGGGGCGAGTAGTCAGCCCCAGCATTTT. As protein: CASRLATGASSQPQHF.

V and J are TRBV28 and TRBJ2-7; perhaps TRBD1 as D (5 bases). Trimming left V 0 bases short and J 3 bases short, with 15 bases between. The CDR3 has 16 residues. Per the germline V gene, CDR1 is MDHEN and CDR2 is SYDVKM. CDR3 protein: CASSLWGRTGVYEQYF. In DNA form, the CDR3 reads TGTGCCAGCAGTTTATGGGGGCGCACGGGCGTCTACGAGCAGTACTTC.

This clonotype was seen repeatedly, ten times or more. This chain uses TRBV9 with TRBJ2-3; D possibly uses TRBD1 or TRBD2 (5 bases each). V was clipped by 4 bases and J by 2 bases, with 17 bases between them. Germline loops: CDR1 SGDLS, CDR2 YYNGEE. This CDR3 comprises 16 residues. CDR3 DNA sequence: TGTGCCAGCAGCATTCGCCGGGACGGAGACACAGATACGCAGTATTTT. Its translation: CASSIRRDGDTDTQYF.

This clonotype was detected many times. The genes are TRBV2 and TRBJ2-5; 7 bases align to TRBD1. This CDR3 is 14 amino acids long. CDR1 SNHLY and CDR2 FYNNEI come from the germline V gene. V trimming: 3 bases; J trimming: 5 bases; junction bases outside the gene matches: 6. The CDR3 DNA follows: TGTGCCAGCAGTGAGAAGACAGGGTTCGAGACCCAGTACTTC. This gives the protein CASSEKTGFETQYF.

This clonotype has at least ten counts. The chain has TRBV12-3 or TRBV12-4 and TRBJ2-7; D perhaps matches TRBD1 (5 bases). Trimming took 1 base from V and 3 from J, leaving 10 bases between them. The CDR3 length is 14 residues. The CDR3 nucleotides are TGTGCCAGCAGTTTAGACAGGATTTACTACGAGCAGTACTTC. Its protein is CASSLDRIYYEQYF.

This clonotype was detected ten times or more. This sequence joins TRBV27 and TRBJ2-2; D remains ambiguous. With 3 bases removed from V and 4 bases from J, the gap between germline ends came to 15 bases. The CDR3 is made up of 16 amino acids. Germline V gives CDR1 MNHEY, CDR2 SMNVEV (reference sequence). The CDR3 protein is CASSFIAARGTGELFF. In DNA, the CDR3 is TGTGCCAGCAGTTTTATTGCAGCCCGAGGCACCGGGGAGCTGTTTTTT.

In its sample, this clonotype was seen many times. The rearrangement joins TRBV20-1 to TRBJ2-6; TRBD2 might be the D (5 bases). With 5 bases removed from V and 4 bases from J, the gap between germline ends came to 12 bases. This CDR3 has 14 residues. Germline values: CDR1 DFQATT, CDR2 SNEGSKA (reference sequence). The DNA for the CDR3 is TGCAGTGCTTCTCCGGGGTCAGGGGCCAACGTCCTGACTTTC. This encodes CSASPGSGANVLTF.

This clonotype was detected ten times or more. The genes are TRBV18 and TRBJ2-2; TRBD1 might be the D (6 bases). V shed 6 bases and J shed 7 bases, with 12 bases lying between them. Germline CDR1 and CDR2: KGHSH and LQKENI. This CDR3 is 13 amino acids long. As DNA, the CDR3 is TGTGCCAGCTCGGAACAGGGCAACGGGGAGCTGTTTTTT. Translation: CASSEQGNGELFF.

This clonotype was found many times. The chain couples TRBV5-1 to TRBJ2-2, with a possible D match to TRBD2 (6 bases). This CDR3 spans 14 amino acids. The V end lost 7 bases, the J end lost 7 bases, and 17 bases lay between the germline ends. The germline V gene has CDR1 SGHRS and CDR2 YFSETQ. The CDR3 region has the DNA TGCGCCAGCCACGGACTACAGGCGGGCGGGGAGCTGTTTTTT. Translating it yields CASHGLQAGGELFF.

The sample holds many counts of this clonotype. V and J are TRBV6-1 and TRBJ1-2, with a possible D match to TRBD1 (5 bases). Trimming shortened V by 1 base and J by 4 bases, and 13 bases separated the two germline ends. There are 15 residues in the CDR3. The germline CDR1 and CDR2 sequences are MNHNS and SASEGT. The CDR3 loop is CASSEDSGTFYGYTF. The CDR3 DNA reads TGTGCCAGCAGTGAAGATTCAGGGACGTTCTATGGCTACACCTTC.

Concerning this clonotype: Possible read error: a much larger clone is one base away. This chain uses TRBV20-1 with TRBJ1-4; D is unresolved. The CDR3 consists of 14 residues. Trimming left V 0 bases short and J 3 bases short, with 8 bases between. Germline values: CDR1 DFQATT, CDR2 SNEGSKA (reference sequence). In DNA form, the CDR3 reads TGCAGTGCTAGAGAGACGTTTGCTAATGAAAAACTGTTTTTT. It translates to CSARETFANEKLFF.

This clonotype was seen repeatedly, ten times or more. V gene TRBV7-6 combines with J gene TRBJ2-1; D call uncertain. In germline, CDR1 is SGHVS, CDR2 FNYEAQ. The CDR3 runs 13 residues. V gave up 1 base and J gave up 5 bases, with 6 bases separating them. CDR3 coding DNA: TGTGCCAGCAGCTTAGGGAGCCACAATGAGCAGTTCTTC. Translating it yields CASSLGSHNEQFF. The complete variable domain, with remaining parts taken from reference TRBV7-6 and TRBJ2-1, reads GAGVSQSPRYKVTKRGQDVALRCDPISGHVSLYWYRQALGQGPEFLTYFNYEAQQDKSGLPNDRFSAERPEGSISTLTIQRTEQRDSAMYRCASSLGSHNEQFFGPGTRLTVL.

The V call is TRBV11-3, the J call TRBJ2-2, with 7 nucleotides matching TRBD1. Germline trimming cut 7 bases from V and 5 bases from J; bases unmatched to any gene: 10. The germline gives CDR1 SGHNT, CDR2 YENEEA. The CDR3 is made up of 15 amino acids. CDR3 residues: CASIRTGVRTGELFF. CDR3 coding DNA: TGTGCCAGCATCCGTACAGGGGTCAGGACCGGGGAGCTGTTTTTT.

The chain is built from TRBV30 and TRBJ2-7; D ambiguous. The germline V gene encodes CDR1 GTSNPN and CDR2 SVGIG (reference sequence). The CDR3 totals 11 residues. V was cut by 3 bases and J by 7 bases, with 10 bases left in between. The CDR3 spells CAWSYQDEQYF. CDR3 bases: TGTGCCTGGAGCTACCAGGATGAGCAGTACTTC.

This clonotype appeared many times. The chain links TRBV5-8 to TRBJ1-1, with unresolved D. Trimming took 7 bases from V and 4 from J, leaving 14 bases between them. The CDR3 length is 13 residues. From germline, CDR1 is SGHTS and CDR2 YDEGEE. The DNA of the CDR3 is TGTGCCAGCGGTTCTGGTCGGGGCACTGAAGCTTTCTTT. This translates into CASGSGRGTEAFF.

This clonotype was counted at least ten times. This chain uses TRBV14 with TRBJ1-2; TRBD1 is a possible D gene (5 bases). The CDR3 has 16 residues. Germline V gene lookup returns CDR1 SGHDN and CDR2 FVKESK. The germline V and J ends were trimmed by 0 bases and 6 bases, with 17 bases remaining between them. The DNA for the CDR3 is TGTGCCAGCAGCCAAGATCCCCAGGGTGTGGTGAATGGCTACACCTTC. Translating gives CASSQDPQGVVNGYTF.

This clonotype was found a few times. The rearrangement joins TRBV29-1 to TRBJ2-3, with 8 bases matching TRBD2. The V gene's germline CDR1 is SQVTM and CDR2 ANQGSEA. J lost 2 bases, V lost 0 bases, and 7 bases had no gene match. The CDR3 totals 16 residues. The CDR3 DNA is TGCAGCGTTGAAGATAATAGCGGGGATTCCACAGATACGCAGTATTTT. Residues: CSVEDNSGDSTDTQYF.

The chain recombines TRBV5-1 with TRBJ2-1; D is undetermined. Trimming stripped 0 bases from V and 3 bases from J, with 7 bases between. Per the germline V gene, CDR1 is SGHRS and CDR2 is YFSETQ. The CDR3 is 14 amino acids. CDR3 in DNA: TGCGCCAGCAGCTTGGCCGGCAACTACAATGAGCAGTTCTTC. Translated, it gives CASSLAGNYNEQFF.

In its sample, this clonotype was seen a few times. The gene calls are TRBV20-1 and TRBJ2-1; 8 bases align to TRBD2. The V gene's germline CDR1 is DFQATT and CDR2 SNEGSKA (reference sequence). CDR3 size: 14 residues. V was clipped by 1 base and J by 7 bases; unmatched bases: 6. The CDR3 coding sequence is TGCAGTGCTAGAGGCCTAGCGGGCGAAAATGAGCAGTTCTTC. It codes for CSARGLAGENEQFF.

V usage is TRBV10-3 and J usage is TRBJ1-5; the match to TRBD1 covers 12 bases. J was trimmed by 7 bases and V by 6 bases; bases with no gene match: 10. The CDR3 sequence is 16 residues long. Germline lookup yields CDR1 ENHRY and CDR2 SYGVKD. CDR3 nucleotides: TGTGCCATCAGCGGGACAGGGGGCTCTTGGGGCCAGCCCCAGCATTTT. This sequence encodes CAISGTGGSWGQPQHF.